This record concerns one T cell receptor (beta chain) sequence. The sample originates from a study of blood T cell repertoires in COVID-19. Background on the study: Spain, Italy and the United States supplied samples that represented acute and convalescent COVID-19. T cells, B-cell-depleted T cells, or PBMCs provided the cDNA or gDNA that served as material.

Trimming cost V 0 bases and J 3 bases; bases outside gene matches: 6. CDR3 length equals 17 residues. Germline CDR1 LGHDT, CDR2 YNNKEL (reference sequence). Methods used by the authors: Reference gene primer amplification gave estimated nucleated cell counts. The protocol was immunoSEQ multiplex PCR, while the TCRdb copy is restricted to in-frame clones and leaves out a portion. V and J calls and clone size come straight from that table; D and trimming were deduced from the DNA. The repertoire holds approximately 210,000 clones, with around 84% as singletons. The TCR originated in a human donor in a cohort sampled during active COVID-19. The sample taken for sequencing was peripheral blood. The rearrangement links TRBV3-1 (or the pseudogene TRBV3-2) to TRBJ2-1; 9 bases match TRBD2. CDR3 protein: CASSQDLASGNYNEQFF. The CDR3 region has the DNA TGTGCCAGCAGCCAAGACTTGGCTAGCGGGAACTACAATGAGCAGTTCTTC.